The 32 T cell receptor beta chains in this list originate from one sample, sequenced in a study of T cell repertoires in cytomegalovirus infection. Using its own MiXCR run on the reads, TCRdb lists one record per CDR3 protein. Of roughly 68,000 distinct CDR3 sequences listed, 22% were seen once; the top ten hold roughly three quarters. These receptors' antigens are unknown. Source material: PBMCs, sequenced either directly or after in vitro stimulation (not recorded which). These receptors were taken from a human donor in good health (CMV status not recorded). Some clones in this sample may be carry-over from other donors' samples.

Only a few counts were recorded for this clonotype. The chain couples TRBV27 to TRBJ1-4; 8 bases line up with TRBD1. Trimming cost V 7 bases and J 6 bases; bases outside gene matches: 7. The CDR3 is made up of 14 amino acids. Per germline, CDR1 MNHEY and CDR2 SMNVEV (reference sequence). The CDR3: CASTPQGGYEKLFF. The DNA of the CDR3 is TGTGCCAGCACCCCACAGGGGGGTTATGAAAAACTGTTTTTT.

This clonotype was recorded many times. This chain connects TRBV7-2 to TRBJ2-1, with 9 bases aligning to TRBD2. Germline CDR1 is SGHTA and CDR2 is FQGNSA. The CDR3 has 16 residues. The trim removed 5 bases at V and 6 bases at J, leaving 11 bases unmatched. CDR3 sequence (DNA): TGTGCCAGCAGCCACCGGGCGGGAGGGTACGCCAATGAGCAGTTCTTC. Protein product: CASSHRAGGYANEQFF.

In this sample, this clonotype turned up many times. This chain links TRBV7-2 with TRBJ2-5; TRBD2 is a possible D gene (7 bases). The CDR3 contains 15 residues. V dropped 5 bases and J dropped 6 bases, with 19 bases sitting between them. Germline V gene sequence: CDR1 SGHTA, CDR2 FQGNSA. The CDR3, as DNA: TGTGCCAGCAGCCCTCCTGATCGGGGGGCCAAGACCCAGTACTTC. Translation gives CASSPPDRGAKTQYF.

The chain joins TRBV2 to TRBJ1-2; D is perhaps TRBD1 (5 bases). The germline V gene encodes CDR1 SNHLY and CDR2 FYNNEI. The CDR3 sequence is 14 residues long. The germline V and J ends were trimmed by 2 bases and 6 bases, with 13 bases remaining between them. DNA for the CDR3: TGTGCCAGCAGTGAATTAGAGGCAGGGAATGGCTACACCTTC. Translation: CASSELEAGNGYTF.

The chain couples TRBV7-2 to TRBJ2-7; no definite D call. The CDR3 runs to 14 residues. Between the trimmed V and J ends, which lost 1 base and 5 bases, there was a span of 12 bases. Germline V gives CDR1 SGHTA, CDR2 FQGNSA. CDR3 amino acids: CASSLVIQGNEQYV. In nucleotides, the CDR3 is TGTGCCAGCAGCTTAGTCATACAAGGGAACGAGCAGTACGTC.

The chain is built from TRBV24-1 and TRBJ1-5, with D unresolved. Trimming took off 8 bases at V and 4 bases at J, with 8 bases between the two ends. The germline V gene encodes CDR1 KGHDR and CDR2 SFDVKD. The CDR3 loop spans 12 amino acids. Written as DNA, the CDR3 is TGTGCCACCAATCAGGCGAATCAGCCCCAGCATTTT. Translated: CATNQANQPQHF.

The V gene is TRBV6-2 or TRBV6-3, the J gene TRBJ2-7, with TRBD2 matching over 9 bases. Trimming at V came to 4 bases and at J to 7 bases, leaving 11 bases not matched to a gene. The CDR3 runs to 15 residues. Looked up from germline, CDR1 is MNHEY and CDR2 is SVGEGT. The CDR3 nucleotides read TGTGCCAGCAGTTCGTCTAGCGGGACCATGGGGGAGCAGTACTTC. It translates to CASSSSSGTMGEQYF.

This clonotype was counted a few times. This chain uses TRBV7-9 with TRBJ1-4; 7 bases align to TRBD1. This CDR3 contains 14 residues. J lost 8 bases, V lost 5 bases, and 8 bases had no gene match. Per the germline V gene, CDR1 is SEHNR and CDR2 is FQNEAQ (reference sequence). CDR3 nucleotide sequence: TGTGCCAGCAGCCCAAGAGGGGGCGAGGAAAAACTGTTTTTT. It codes for CASSPRGGEEKLFF.

This clonotype was counted between two and nine times. This rearrangement joins TRBV5-5 to TRBJ2-2, with D possibly TRBD1 on 6 matching bases. CDR3 length: 16 amino acids. V dropped 1 base and J dropped 1 base, with 11 bases sitting between them. Per germline, CDR1 SGHKS and CDR2 YYEKEE (reference sequence). The CDR3 DNA reads as TGTGCCAGCAGCTTGAACCCCAGGGGGAACACCGGGGAGCTGTTTTTT. Protein sequence: CASSLNPRGNTGELFF.

This clonotype came up a few times. The rearrangement joins TRBV28 to TRBJ1-1; possibly TRBD1 for D (5 bases). Trimming pared 6 bases from V and 3 bases from J, leaving 14 bases between. There are 14 residues in the CDR3. Germline V gene data show CDR1 as MDHEN and CDR2 as SYDVKM. The CDR3: CASSFGGGDTEAFF. Here the CDR3 DNA reads TGTGCCAGCAGCTTCGGGGGGGGGGACACTGAAGCTTTCTTT.

There are many counts of this clonotype. The J gene is TRBJ1-3, the V gene TRBV7-2; D ambiguous. Trimming cost V 2 bases and J 0 bases, with 17 bases left between them. The germline V gene has CDR1 SGHTA and CDR2 FQGNSA. This CDR3 region has 18 residues. The CDR3 loop reads CASSLRPSGVSSGNTIYF. CDR3 in DNA: TGTGCCAGCAGCTTACGCCCCAGCGGGGTTAGCTCTGGAAACACCATATATTTT.

With respect to this clonotype: A junction boundary mismatches the germline segment, possibly from a read error. This sequence joins TRBV12-3 or TRBV12-4 and TRBJ2-2; 9 bases match TRBD2. The CDR3 totals 13 residues. The CDR3 here is CANSLAGIGELFF. In DNA form, the CDR3 reads TGTGCCAACAGTCTAGCGGGAATCGGGGAGCTGTTTTTT.

This clonotype has more than one count but fewer than ten. This rearrangement joins TRBV15 to TRBJ2-4; possible D gene TRBD1, 6 bases. This CDR3 is built from 17 residues. Per the germline V gene, CDR1 is LNHNV and CDR2 is YYDKDF (reference sequence). The V gene lost 3 bases and the J gene lost 0 bases, with 15 bases spanning the gap. CDR3: CATSRARTDLAKNIQYF. DNA of the CDR3: TGTGCCACCAGCAGGGCTAGGACAGATCTAGCCAAAAACATTCAGTACTTC.

The chain links TRBV5-4 to TRBJ1-1; 8 positions agree with TRBD1. V dropped 4 bases and J dropped 1; count of bases not matched to a gene: 12. The CDR3 loop spans 17 amino acids. Germline V gives CDR1 SGHNT, CDR2 YYREEE (reference sequence). The CDR3 region is CASSSEHRDRRNTEAFF. CDR3 in DNA: TGTGCCAGCAGCAGTGAACACCGGGACAGGAGGAACACTGAAGCTTTCTTT.

Many counts were recorded for this clonotype. J is TRBJ2-5 and V is TRBV7-2; 7 nucleotides align to TRBD2. Unmatched junction bases numbered 16, after V lost 5 bases and J lost 4 bases. This CDR3 comprises 17 residues. CDR1 and CDR2 from the germline V gene are SGHTA and FQGNSA. This CDR3 reads CASSDIGGLAVPETQYF. CDR3 bases: TGTGCCAGCAGCGACATCGGAGGGCTAGCGGTCCCAGAGACCCAGTACTTC.

This clonotype was observed a handful of times. V usage is TRBV6-5 and J usage is TRBJ2-6; D is ambiguous. Trimming removed 7 bases at V and 1 base at J, with 5 bases between. Germline V gene lookup returns CDR1 MNHEY and CDR2 SVGAGI. The CDR3 is made up of 13 amino acids. Written as DNA, the CDR3 is TGTGCCAGCAAGTATTCTGGGGCCAACGTCCTGACTTTC. Its translation: CASKYSGANVLTF.

This clonotype came up many times. V gene TRBV7-8 combines with J gene TRBJ1-4; D is undetermined. Germline V lookup: CDR1 SGHVS, CDR2 FQNEAQ. V lost 1 base to trimming and J lost 4 bases, with 10 bases between them. This CDR3 region has 15 residues. CDR3 amino acids: CASSLGAADNEKLFF. In DNA, the CDR3 is TGTGCCAGCAGCTTAGGGGCTGCCGATAATGAAAAACTGTTTTTT.

In its sample, this clonotype is medium-sized. The chain uses TRBV5-5 and TRBJ2-7; 7 bases map to TRBD1. Germline CDR1 reads SGHKS; CDR2 reads YYEKEE (reference sequence). The CDR3 contains 15 residues. V lost 6 bases, J lost 3 bases, and 12 bases stayed unmatched. CDR3: CASKYRDSLFYEQYF. CDR3 in DNA: TGTGCCAGCAAATACCGGGACAGTCTTTTCTACGAGCAGTACTTC.

This clonotype was counted only a few times. The chain links TRBV19 to TRBJ1-2, with TRBD1 identical over 7 bases. The trim removed 4 bases at V and 3 bases at J, leaving 8 bases unmatched. CDR3 length: 15 amino acids. Germline V lookup: CDR1 LNHDA, CDR2 SQIVND (reference sequence). The CDR3 spells CASSTATGTDYGYTF. In DNA form, the CDR3 reads TGTGCCAGTAGTACCGCGACAGGGACGGACTATGGCTACACCTTC.

The table lists this clonotype with a count of one. The chain employs TRBV29-1 and TRBJ2-2, with 11 bases lining up with TRBD1. From germline, CDR1 is SQVTM and CDR2 ANQGSEA. The CDR3 runs 14 residues. V was clipped by 7 bases and J by 1 base; unmatched bases: 2. Here the CDR3 reads CSADRGLNTGELFF. Here the CDR3 DNA reads TGCAGCGCGGACAGGGGGCTGAACACCGGGGAGCTGTTTTTT.

This clonotype came up a few times. This chain joins TRBV4-1 and TRBJ2-3; D not certain. CDR1 MGHRA and CDR2 YSYEKL come from the germline V gene. V was pared by 4 bases and J by 4 bases, with 15 bases between. The CDR3 is 15 residues long. This CDR3 is CASSRPPIGADTQYF. The CDR3 DNA follows: TGCGCCAGCAGCCGCCCGCCCATTGGGGCAGATACGCAGTATTTT.

V and J are TRBV10-3 and TRBJ2-5, with 8 bases matching TRBD2. From germline, CDR1 is ENHRY and CDR2 SYGVKD. The CDR3 contains 13 residues. Germline trimming cut 5 bases from V and 4 bases from J; bases unmatched to any gene: 3. The chain's CDR3 is CAISLTSGETQYF. The CDR3, as DNA: TGTGCCATCAGTCTAACTAGCGGAGAGACCCAGTACTTC.

This clonotype turned up a few times. The chain is built from TRBV12-3 or TRBV12-4 and TRBJ2-6; 8 nucleotides line up with TRBD2. Germline trimming cut 4 bases from V and 0 bases from J; bases unmatched to any gene: 11. This CDR3 has 19 residues. The CDR3 loop is CASSWGRLARGSGANVLTF. In DNA form, the CDR3 reads TGTGCCAGCAGTTGGGGAAGACTAGCGAGGGGCTCTGGGGCCAACGTCCTGACTTTC.

To note about this clonotype: An end of the junction differs from the germline gene, which may be a read error. The gene calls are TRBV9 and TRBJ1-1; D unclear. CDR3 size: 16 residues. Germline V lookup: CDR1 SGDLS, CDR2 YYNGEE. In DNA form, the CDR3 reads TGTGCCAGCAGCGTAGTGTTCCGGGTTATGAACACTCAAGCTTTCTTT. Translating gives CASSVVFRVMNTQAFF. Full variable domain (rest looked up from reference TRBV9 and TRBJ1-1): DSGVTQTPKHLITATGQRVTLRCSPRSGDLSVYWYQQSLDQGLQFLIQYYNGEERAKGNILERFSAQQFPDLHSELNLSSLELGDSALYFCASSVVFRVMNTQAFFGQGTRLTVV.

The rearrangement uses TRBV4-1 and TRBJ1-4; no firm D call. The CDR3 runs 14 residues. CDR1 MGHRA and CDR2 YSYEKL come from the germline V gene. Trimming removed 3 bases from V and 2 bases from J, with 7 bases in between. The CDR3 DNA sequence: TGCGCCAGCAGCCACCAGAGTACTAATGAAAAACTGTTTTTT. This codes for CASSHQSTNEKLFF.

The chain carries TRBV4-3 and TRBJ2-7; D perhaps matches TRBD2 (5 bases). The germline V gene encodes CDR1 LGHNA and CDR2 YSLEER. This CDR3 contains 14 residues. V shed 0 bases and J shed 4 bases, with 10 bases lying between them. The CDR3 coding sequence is TGCGCCAGCAGCCAAGAGAAGTGGAGGTACGAGCAGTACTTC. Protein: CASSQEKWRYEQYF.

The CDR3 coding sequence is TGTGCCACCAGCAGAGATCCCCTTCGCGGGAGGGCCTCTGGGGCCAACGTCCTGACTTTC. Translated: CATSRDPLRGRASGANVLTF. The chain couples TRBV15 to TRBJ2-6; 9 positions match TRBD2. In germline, CDR1 is LNHNV, CDR2 YYDKDF (reference sequence). CDR3 size: 20 residues. V was pared by 0 bases and J by 0 bases, with 9 bases of the junction left unmatched.

This clonotype was counted a few times. The rearrangement uses TRBV24-1 and TRBJ1-2; a weak D match, TRBD1 (6 bases). This CDR3 comprises 13 residues. V lost 3 bases and J lost 8, with 12 bases in between. Germline CDR1 reads KGHDR; CDR2 reads SFDVKD. CDR3 coding DNA: TGTGCCACCAGTGATCAACAGGGTGGCGGCTACACCTTC. It yields the protein CATSDQQGGGYTF.

This clonotype has only a few counts. This chain uses TRBV7-6 with TRBJ1-5; a weak D match, TRBD1 (5 bases). V lost 4 bases and J 11 bases, leaving 18 bases between the germline ends. Germline lookup yields CDR1 SGHVS and CDR2 FNYEAQ. There are 14 residues in the CDR3. CDR3 DNA sequence: TGTGCCAGCAGCTCTGGGACGGTGGGTCTAGCCCAGCATTTT. This sequence encodes CASSSGTVGLAQHF.

The gene calls are TRBV27 and TRBJ2-3; the D is unclear. The CDR3 runs 14 residues. The V gene lost 1 base and the J gene lost 4 bases, with 9 bases spanning the gap. The germline CDR1 and CDR2 sequences are MNHEY and SMNVEV (reference sequence). The DNA of the CDR3 is TGTGCCAGCAGTTTATATGAGAGTTCAGATACGCAGTATTTT. Protein product: CASSLYESSDTQYF.

CDR3 coding DNA: TGTGCCAGCAGTTCCCGGGACAGGGTCACTGAAGCTTTCTTT. Protein sequence: CASSSRDRVTEAFF. This sequence joins TRBV6-1 and TRBJ1-1; the match to TRBD1 covers 9 bases. CDR1 and CDR2 (germline): MNHNS, SASEGT. Unmatched junction bases numbered 5, after V lost 5 bases and J lost 4 bases. The CDR3 runs to 14 residues.

The chain has TRBV28 and TRBJ2-7; 8 bases are shared with TRBD1. The V gene end was trimmed by 2 bases and the J gene end by 4 bases; junction bases not matched to a gene: 10. The CDR3 is made up of 16 amino acids. The germline gives CDR1 MDHEN, CDR2 SYDVKM. The CDR3 coding sequence is TGTGCCAGCAGTTTAACTGCCCAGGGGGCAGAATACGAGCAGTACTTC. It specifies CASSLTAQGAEYEQYF.